This T cell receptor (beta chain) is from a study of CD4 T cells in relation to SARS-CoV-2 and coronaviruses. Study-wide results and limits: SARS-CoV-2-driven expansion was significantly weaker in crossreactive than monoreactive clones. Pre-pandemic and post-infection samples never came from the same donor.

Concerning this clone: As yet, its antigen is unknown.

Deep TCR-beta sequencing used DNA from uncultured naive and memory CD4+ T cells. Clones were read by immunoSEQ multiplex PCR, and TCRdb kept only the in-frame ones, dropping some. The sample records approximately 59,000 clones, about 89% being singletons. This CDR3 has 12 amino acids. V dropped 2 bases and J dropped 7 bases, with 9 bases sitting between them. Germline CDR1 is MNHEY and CDR2 is SVGEGT. Before the COVID-19 pandemic, during about 2011-2019, CD4+ T cells were taken from unexposed donors. Cryopreserved PBMCs were CD4-enriched, then split into naive and memory cells. The chain combines TRBV6-2 or TRBV6-3 with TRBJ2-7; D remains unclear. The sequenced material came from memory CD4+ T cells from PBMCs. The receptor's source is a human donor in good health. CDR3 residues: CASSYLQREQYF. The DNA of the CDR3 is TGTGCCAGCAGTTACCTACAGCGAGAGCAGTACTTC.